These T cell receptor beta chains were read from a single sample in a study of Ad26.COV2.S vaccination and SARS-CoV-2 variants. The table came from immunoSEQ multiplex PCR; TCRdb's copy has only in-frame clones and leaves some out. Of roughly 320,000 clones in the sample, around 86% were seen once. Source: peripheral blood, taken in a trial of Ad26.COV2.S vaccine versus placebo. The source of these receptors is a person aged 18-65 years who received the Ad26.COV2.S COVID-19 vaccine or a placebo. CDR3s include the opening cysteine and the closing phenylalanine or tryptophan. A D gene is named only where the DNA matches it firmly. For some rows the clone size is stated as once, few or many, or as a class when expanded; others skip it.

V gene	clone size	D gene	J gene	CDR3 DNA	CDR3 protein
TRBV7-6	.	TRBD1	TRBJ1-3	TGTGCCAGCAGCTTAGCGGGACAGGGGACTGGAAACACCATATATTTT	CASSLAGQGTGNTIYF
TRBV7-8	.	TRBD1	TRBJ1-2	TGTGCCAGCAGCTTAGGGGGACAGGGGCAGAACTATGGCTACACCTTC	CASSLGGQGQNYGYTF
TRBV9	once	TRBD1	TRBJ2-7	TGTGCCAGCAGCGTAGGGACAGGGTCGCCCTACGAGCAGTACTTC	CASSVGTGSPYEQYF
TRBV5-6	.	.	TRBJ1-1	TGTGCCAGCAGCGTGATGGGAGGCACTGAAGCTTTCTTT	CASSVMGGTEAFF
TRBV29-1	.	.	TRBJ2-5	TGCAGCGTTGAGAGGGGGCAAGAGACCCAGTACTTC	CSVERGQETQYF
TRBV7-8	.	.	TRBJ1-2	TGTGCCAGCTCCCCCAAAGCGCCAAGTTTATTCGGGGGGATTTGGGATGGCTACACCTTC	CASSPKAPSLFGGIWDGYTF
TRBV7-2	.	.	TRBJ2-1	TGTGCCAGCAGCTTACGGGGGGCTGGGTATGAGCAGTTCTTC	CASSLRGAGYEQFF
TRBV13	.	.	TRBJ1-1	TGTGCCAGCAGCTTAGGTGGGGGGGTAATCGTTGAAGCTTTCTTT	CASSLGGGVIVEAFF
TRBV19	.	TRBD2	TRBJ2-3	TGTGCCAGTAGTATCCTGACTAGCGGGACAGATACGCAGTATTTT	CASSILTSGTDTQYF
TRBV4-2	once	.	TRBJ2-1	TGTGCCAGCAGCCAAGATTTTAGGGGGTCCTCCTACAATGAGCAGTTCTTC	CASSQDFRGSSYNEQFF
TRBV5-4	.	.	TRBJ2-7	TGTGCCAGCAGCATCGGGGGGCGTACAGCCGAGCAGTACTTC	CASSIGGRTAEQYF
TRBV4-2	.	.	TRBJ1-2	TGTGCCAGCAGCCAAGAAGGGATCTACTATGGCTACACCTTC	CASSQEGIYYGYTF
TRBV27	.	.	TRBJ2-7	TGTGCCAGCAGTTTAAAAGGGGGGGTCTACGAGCAGTACTTC	CASSLKGGVYEQYF
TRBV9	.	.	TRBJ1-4	TGTGCCAGCAGCGTAGATGGGGCCAGAGGTGAAAAACTGTTTTTT	CASSVDGARGEKLFF
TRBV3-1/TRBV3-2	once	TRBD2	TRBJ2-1	TGTGCCAGCAGCCCCCCTAGCGGGGGAAATTACCATGAGCAGTTCTTC	CASSPPSGGNYHEQFF
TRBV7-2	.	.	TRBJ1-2	TGTGCCAGCAGCCCCAAGACAGGCCTCTATTATGGCTACACCTTC	CASSPKTGLYYGYTF
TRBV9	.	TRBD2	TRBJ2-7	TGTGCCAGCAGCGACGAGACTAGCGGTTGGCAGTACTTC	CASSDETSGWQYF
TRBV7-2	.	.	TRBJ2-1	TGTGCCAGCAGCTTACCGACTCCGGCCCCAGGGCAGTTCTTC	CASSLPTPAPGQFF
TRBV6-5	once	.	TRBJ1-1	TGTGCCAGCAGTAACTACAGGGATTATGAAGCTTTCTTT	CASSNYRDYEAFF
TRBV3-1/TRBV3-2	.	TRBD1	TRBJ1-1	TGTGCCAGCAGCCAAGAAGGACAGGCGGGTGAAGCTTTCTTT	CASSQEGQAGEAFF
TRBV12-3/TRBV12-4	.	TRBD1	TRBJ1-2	TGTGCCAGCAGACCGGACAGGGTGGGTGGCTACACCTTC	CASRPDRVGGYTF
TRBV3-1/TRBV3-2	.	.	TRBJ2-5	TGTGCCAGCAGCCGAGGACGGGAGACCCAGTACTTC	CASSRGRETQYF
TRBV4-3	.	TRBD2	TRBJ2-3	TGCGCTAGCAGCCAAGATCAAAGCGGGGGCGAGGGGTATTTT	CASSQDQSGGEGYF
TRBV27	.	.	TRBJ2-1	TGTGCCAGCAGTTTAGCGGGACTCCTATCCTATGAGCAGTTCTTC	CASSLAGLLSYEQFF
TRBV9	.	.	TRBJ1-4	TGTGCCAGCAGCGTAGGAGGCGCGGGTTCCGAAAAACTGTTTTTT	CASSVGGAGSEKLFF
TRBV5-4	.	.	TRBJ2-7	TGTGCCAGCAGCTTGGACTGGAACCTCCAGCAGTACTTC	CASSLDWNLQQYF
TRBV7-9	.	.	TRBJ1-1	TGTGCCAGCAGCTTAGGGCAGGACTTGTTTAACACTGAAGCTTTCTTT	CASSLGQDLFNTEAFF
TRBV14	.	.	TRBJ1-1	TGTGCCAGCAACAAAGGGAGGGGCACTGAAGCTTTCTTT	CASNKGRGTEAFF
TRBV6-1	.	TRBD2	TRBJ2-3	TGTGCCAGCAGTGAAACAGGAGCCGGGGGGTATACGCAGTATTTT	CASSETGAGGYTQYF
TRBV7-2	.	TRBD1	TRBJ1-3	TGTGCCAGCAGCTCAACAGGGGGGGCCTTCTCTGGAAACACCATATATTTT	CASSSTGGAFSGNTIYF
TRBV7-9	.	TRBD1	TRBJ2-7	TGTGCCAGCAGGGGGGACAGGGGTTACGAGCAGTACTTC	CASRGDRGYEQYF
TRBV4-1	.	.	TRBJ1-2	TGCGCCAGCAGCCACGGGGTAATGAATTTGGACGGCTACACCTTC	CASSHGVMNLDGYTF
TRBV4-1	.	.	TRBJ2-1	TGCGCCAGCAGCTTAGTCCAGGAAACTACCTCCTACAATGAGCAGTTCTTC	CASSLVQETTSYNEQFF
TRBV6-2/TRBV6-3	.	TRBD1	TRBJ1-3	TGTGCCAGCAGCCCCGGACAGGTCTCCTCTGGAAACACCATATATTTT	CASSPGQVSSGNTIYF
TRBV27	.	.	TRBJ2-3	TGTGCCAGCAGTTCTCTATTACCGGCAGAACCAGATACGCAGTATTTT	CASSSLLPAEPDTQYF
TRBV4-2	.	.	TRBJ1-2	TGTGCCAGCAGCCAGCAGGGTGAGAACTATGGCTACACCTTC	CASSQQGENYGYTF
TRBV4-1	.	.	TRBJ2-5	TGCGCCAGCAGCCAAGGCAATGCGGGCGAGACCCAGTACTTC	CASSQGNAGETQYF
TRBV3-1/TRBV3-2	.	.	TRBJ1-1	TGTGCCAGCAGCCAAGAGGCGGGAATGGTGACTGAAGCTTTCTTT	CASSQEAGMVTEAFF
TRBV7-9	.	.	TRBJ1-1	TGTGCCAGCAGCTTAGTTTCCCCTGAAGCTTTCTTT	CASSLVSPEAFF
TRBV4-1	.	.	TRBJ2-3	TGCGCCAGCAGCCAAGAATCAGGCAGGACAGATACGCAGTATTTT	CASSQESGRTDTQYF
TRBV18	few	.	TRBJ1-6	TGTGCCAGCTCACCACAGGAACAGTCACCCCTCCACTTT	CASSPQEQSPLHF
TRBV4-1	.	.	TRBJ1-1	TGCGCCAGCAGCCACCCACAGGGACGCTTTTCTGAAGCTTTCTTT	CASSHPQGRFSEAFF
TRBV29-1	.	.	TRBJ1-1	TGCAGCGCCGAAGCGGGAAACACTGAAGCTTTCTTT	CSAEAGNTEAFF
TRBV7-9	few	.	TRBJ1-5	TGTGCCAGCAGCTTATCCGAGGTTAGCAATCAGCCCCAGCATTTT	CASSLSEVSNQPQHF